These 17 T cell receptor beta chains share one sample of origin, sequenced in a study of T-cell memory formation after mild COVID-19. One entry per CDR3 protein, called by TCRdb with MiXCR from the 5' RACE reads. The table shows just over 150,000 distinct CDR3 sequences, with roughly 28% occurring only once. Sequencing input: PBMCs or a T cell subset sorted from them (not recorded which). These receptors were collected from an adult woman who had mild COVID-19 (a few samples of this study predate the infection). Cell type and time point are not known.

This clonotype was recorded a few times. The CDR3 DNA reads as TGCGCCAGCAGCTTGGACAAGGGGCCCAATGAGCAGTTCTTC. This encodes CASSLDKGPNEQFF. The J gene is TRBJ2-1, the V gene TRBV5-1; weak D call: TRBD1 (5 bases). The CDR3 contains 14 residues. Germline values: CDR1 SGHRS, CDR2 YFSETQ. V was cut by 0 bases and J by 6 bases, with 10 bases left in between.

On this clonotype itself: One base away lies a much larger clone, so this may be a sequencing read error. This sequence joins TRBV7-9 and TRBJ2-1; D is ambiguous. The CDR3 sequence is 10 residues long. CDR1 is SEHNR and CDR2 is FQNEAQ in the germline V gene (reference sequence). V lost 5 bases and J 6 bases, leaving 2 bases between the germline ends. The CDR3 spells CASSPNEQFF. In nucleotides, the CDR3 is TGTGCCAGCAGCCCCAATGAGCAGTTCTTC.

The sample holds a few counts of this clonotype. CDR3 DNA sequence: TGTGCCAGCAGTCCACAGGGGATGGGGTACGAGCAGTACTTC. Residues: CASSPQGMGYEQYF. V gene TRBV12-3 or TRBV12-4 combines with J gene TRBJ2-7; 7 bases match TRBD1. The CDR3 runs 14 residues. V lost 5 bases and J lost 4; bases outside the gene matches: 8.

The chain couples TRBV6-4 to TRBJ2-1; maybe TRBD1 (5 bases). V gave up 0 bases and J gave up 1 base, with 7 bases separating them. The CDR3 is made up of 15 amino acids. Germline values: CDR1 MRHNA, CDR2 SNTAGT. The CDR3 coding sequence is TGTGCCAGCAGTGACTCAACAGGTTCCTACAATGAGCAGTTCTTC. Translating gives CASSDSTGSYNEQFF.

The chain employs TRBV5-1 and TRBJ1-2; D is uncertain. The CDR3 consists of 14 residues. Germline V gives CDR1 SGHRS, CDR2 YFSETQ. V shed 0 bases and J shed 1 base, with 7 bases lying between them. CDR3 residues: CASSLGSDNYGYTF. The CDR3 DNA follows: TGCGCCAGCAGCTTGGGGTCGGATAACTATGGCTACACCTTC.

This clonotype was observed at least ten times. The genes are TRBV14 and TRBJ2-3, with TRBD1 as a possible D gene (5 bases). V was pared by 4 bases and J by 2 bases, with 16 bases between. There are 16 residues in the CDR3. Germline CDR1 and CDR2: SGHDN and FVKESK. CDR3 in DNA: TGTGCCAGCAGCCCCCCCTGGGGCGAAATCACAGATACGCAGTATTTT. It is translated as CASSPPWGEITDTQYF.

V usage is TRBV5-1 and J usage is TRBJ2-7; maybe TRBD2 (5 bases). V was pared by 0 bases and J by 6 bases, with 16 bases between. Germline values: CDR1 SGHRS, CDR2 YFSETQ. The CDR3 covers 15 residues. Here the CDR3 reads CASSLEGREFGEQYF. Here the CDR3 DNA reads TGCGCCAGCAGCTTGGAGGGAAGGGAGTTCGGCGAGCAGTACTTC.

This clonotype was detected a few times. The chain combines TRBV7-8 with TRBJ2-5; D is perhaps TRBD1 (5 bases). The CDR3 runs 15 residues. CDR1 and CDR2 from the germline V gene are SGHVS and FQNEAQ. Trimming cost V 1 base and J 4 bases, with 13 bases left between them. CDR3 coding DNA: TGTGCCAGCAGCTTAGGGGCAGGGATTGGAGAGACCCAGTACTTC. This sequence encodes CASSLGAGIGETQYF. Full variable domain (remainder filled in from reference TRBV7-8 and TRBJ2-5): GAGVSQSPRYKVAKRGQDVALRCDPISGHVSLFWYQQALGQGPEFLTYFQNEAQLDKSGLPSDRFFAERPEGSVSTLKIQRTQQEDSAVYLCASSLGAGIGETQYFGPGTRLLVL.

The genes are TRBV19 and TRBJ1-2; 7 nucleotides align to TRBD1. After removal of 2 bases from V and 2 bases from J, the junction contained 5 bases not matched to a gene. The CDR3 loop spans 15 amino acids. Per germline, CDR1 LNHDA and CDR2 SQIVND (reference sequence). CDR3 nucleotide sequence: TGTGCCAGTAGTATATTCCAGGGACAGAACTATGGCTACACCTTC. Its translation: CASSIFQGQNYGYTF. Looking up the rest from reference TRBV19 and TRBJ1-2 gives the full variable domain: DGGITQSPKYLFRKEGQNVTLSCEQNLNHDAMYWYRQDPGQGLRLIYYSQIVNDFQKGDIAEGYSVSREKKESFPLTVTSAQKNPTAFYLCASSIFQGQNYGYTFGSGTRLTVV.

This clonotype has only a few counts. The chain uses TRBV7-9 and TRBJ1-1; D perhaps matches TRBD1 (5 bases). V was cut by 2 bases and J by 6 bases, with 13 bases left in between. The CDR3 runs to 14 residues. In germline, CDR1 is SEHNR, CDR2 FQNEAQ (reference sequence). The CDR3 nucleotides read TGTGCCAGCAGCTTAATAGGGACTAGGGCTGAAGCTTTCTTT. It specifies CASSLIGTRAEAFF.

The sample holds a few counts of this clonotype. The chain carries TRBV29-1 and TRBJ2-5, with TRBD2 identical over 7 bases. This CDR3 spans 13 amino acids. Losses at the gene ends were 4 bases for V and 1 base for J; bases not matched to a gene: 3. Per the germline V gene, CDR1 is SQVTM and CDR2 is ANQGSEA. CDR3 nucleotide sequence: TGCAGCGTTGGCCTAGCGGTCCAAGAGACCCAGTACTTC. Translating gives CSVGLAVQETQYF.

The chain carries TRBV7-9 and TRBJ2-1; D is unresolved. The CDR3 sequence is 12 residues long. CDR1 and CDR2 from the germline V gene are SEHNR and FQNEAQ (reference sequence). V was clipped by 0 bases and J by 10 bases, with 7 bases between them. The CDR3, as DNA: TGTGCCAGCAGCTTAGCCCCCCAGGAGCAGTTCTTC. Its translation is CASSLAPQEQFF.

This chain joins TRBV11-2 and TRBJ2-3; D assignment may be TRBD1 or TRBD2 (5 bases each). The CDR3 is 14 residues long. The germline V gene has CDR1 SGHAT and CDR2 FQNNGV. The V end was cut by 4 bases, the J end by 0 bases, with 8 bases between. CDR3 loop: CASSYRDSTDTQYF. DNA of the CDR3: TGTGCCAGCAGCTACCGGGACAGCACAGATACGCAGTATTTT.

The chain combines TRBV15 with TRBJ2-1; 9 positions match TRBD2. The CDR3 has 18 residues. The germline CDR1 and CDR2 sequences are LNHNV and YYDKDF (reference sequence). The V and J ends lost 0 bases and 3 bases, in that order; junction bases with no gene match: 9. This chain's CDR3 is CATSRDNSGRALYNEQFF. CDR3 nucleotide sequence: TGTGCCACCAGCAGAGATAATAGCGGGAGAGCCCTCTACAATGAGCAGTTCTTC.

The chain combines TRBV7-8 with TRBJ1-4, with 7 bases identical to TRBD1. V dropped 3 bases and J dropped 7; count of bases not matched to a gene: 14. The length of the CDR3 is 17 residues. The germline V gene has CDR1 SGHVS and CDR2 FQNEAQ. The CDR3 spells CASSFPGPRGISEKLFF. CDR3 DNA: TGTGCCAGCAGCTTTCCCGGACCCAGGGGGATCAGTGAAAAACTGTTTTTT.

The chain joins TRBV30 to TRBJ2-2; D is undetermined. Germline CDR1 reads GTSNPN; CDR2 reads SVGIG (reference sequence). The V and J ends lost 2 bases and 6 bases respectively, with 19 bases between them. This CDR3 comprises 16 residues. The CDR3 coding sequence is TGTGCCTGGAGTCTAGGAGACCCCCGAACCCCCGGGGAGCTGTTTTTT. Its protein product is CAWSLGDPRTPGELFF.

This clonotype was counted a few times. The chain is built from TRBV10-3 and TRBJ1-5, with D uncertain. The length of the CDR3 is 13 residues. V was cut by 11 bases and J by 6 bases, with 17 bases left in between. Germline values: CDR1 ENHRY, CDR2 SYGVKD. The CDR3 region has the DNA TGTGCCGGCGGCCCGGACGGAGCTCAGCCCCAGCATTTT. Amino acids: CAGGPDGAQPQHF.